This TCR beta chain emerged from a study of CXCR3-negative and CXCR3-positive naive CD8 T cells. The sorting of each CD8+ T cell subset was done in triplicate, at 330,000 or so cells each. TRB cDNA was prepared as libraries by UMI-labeled 5' RACE. Each CDR3 protein gets one entry in TCRdb, which reprocessed the 5' RACE reads and gives no DNA. This sample lists tens of thousands of distinct CDR3 sequences; its ten largest clones have 20% to 25%. General study findings and limits: Surface CD5 looked about the same in the naive subsets, so the authors worked out TCR strength from TRB CDR3 properties.

For this clonotype: Its antigen is currently unknown.

Germline V gene sequence: CDR1 SQVTM, CDR2 ANQGSEA. The CDR3 consists of 14 residues. The chain links TRBV29-1 to TRBJ2-3; absent DNA, TCRdb's TRBD1 call cannot be checked. The specimen sequenced was memory CD8+ T cells from blood. The TCR was taken from a human donor in good health. Some clones in this sample may be carry-over from other donors' samples. CDR3 sequence reads: CSVGPGRITDTQYF.